Listed here are 6 T cell receptor beta chains from one sample, sequenced in a study of T cells in Graves' hyperthyroidism and ophthalmopathy. TCR beta CDR3 region amplification was performed from RNA transcripts. The TCR CDR3 was amplified in a first-round RT-PCR using the HTBI primer set. TCRdb itself ran the multiplex PCR reads through MiXCR, one entry per CDR3 protein. The sample holds around 190,000 distinct CDR3 sequences, approximately 17% seen once. The sample consisted of blood. Receptor source: a woman aged 50 to 60 with Graves' hyperthyroidism.

This clonotype has at least ten counts. V is TRBV11-2 and J is TRBJ1-2; possible D gene TRBD1, 5 bases. Looked up from germline, CDR1 is SGHAT and CDR2 is FQNNGV. Trimming stripped 1 base from V and 7 bases from J, with 16 bases between. The CDR3 runs 15 residues. CDR3 residues: CASSLGAHRGGGYTF. For the CDR3, the DNA is TGTGCCAGCAGCTTAGGGGCGCACCGGGGGGGTGGCTACACCTTC.

In its sample, this clonotype was seen many times. The rearrangement links TRBV25-1 to TRBJ2-7, with no clear D. The CDR3 has 12 residues. Trimming left V 4 bases short and J 5 bases short, with 9 bases between. Looked up from germline, CDR1 is MGHDK and CDR2 is SYGVNS. CDR3 protein: CASSGVMHEQYF. CDR3 sequence (DNA): TGTGCCAGCAGTGGGGTGATGCACGAGCAGTACTTC.

This clonotype was seen at least ten times. The V call is TRBV3-1, the J call TRBJ1-6; no clear D. The CDR3 has 15 amino acids. V was pared by 2 bases and J by 7 bases, with 12 bases between. The V gene's germline CDR1 is LGHDT and CDR2 YNNKEL (reference sequence). The CDR3 DNA reads TGTGCCAGCAGCCAAAAACAGTCCGGAAATTCACCCCTCCACTTT. Translation: CASSQKQSGNSPLHF.

This clonotype was observed at least ten times. The chain carries TRBV24-1 and TRBJ2-7; 9 bases map to TRBD1. CDR1 KGHDR and CDR2 SFDVKD come from the germline V gene. V was pared by 1 base and J by 5 bases, with 11 bases of the junction left unmatched. The CDR3 is 17 residues long. The CDR3 DNA follows: TGTGCCACCAGTGATTTCCTGAGGACAGGGGAGAGAAACGAGCAGTACTTC. This codes for CATSDFLRTGERNEQYF.

This chain uses TRBV20-1 with TRBJ1-6; TRBD1 matches 8 bases. Per the germline V gene, CDR1 is DFQATT and CDR2 is SNEGSKA (reference sequence). Germline trimming cut 1 base from V and 7 bases from J; bases unmatched to any gene: 12. The CDR3 is 17 residues long. CDR3 bases: TGCAGTGCTAGAGCTGGCCAGGGGGCGAAGGTGAATTCACCCCTCCACTTT. Translated, it gives CSARAGQGAKVNSPLHF.

This clonotype has at least ten counts. The chain joins TRBV18 to TRBJ1-2, with D tentatively TRBD1 (5 bases). CDR3 length: 13 residues. Between the trimmed V and J ends, which lost 4 bases and 3 bases, there was a span of 9 bases. Germline values: CDR1 KGHSH, CDR2 LQKENI. Here the CDR3 DNA reads TGTGCCAGCTCACTAGACAGCGACTATGGCTACACCTTC. This translates into CASSLDSDYGYTF.